The sequence of this T cell receptor beta chain was determined in a study of shared clonotypes between healthy human individuals (dated by TCRdb to 2019 to 2021). About the investigation overall: A few men and two women, aged 18 to 49 years, made up the cohort. The study deeply sequenced blood TCR repertoires of about 5 healthy adults to estimate repertoire size and the extent of clonotype sharing between individuals. Different laboratories and diverse techniques were used to prepare libraries and sequence TCR repertoires, to increase sequencing depth and limit assay-specific biases. Between about 0.8 and 9 billion PBMCs per donor were obtained by leukapheresis. For each donor, CD4 naive and CD4 memory were each run on three plates, CD8 naive on two plates, and CD8 memory on one plate.

Using the deep immunoSEQ assay, TCR CDR3 regions were amplified from genomic DNA by multiplex PCR. Extracted genomic DNA from each cell subset was distributed evenly across all wells of several immunoSEQ 96-well plates, and each plate was treated as a replicate. For sorted subsets, roughly 200 ng of genomic DNA, equivalent to roughly 33,000 T cell genomes, went into each replicate PCR. The purified libraries were quantified using a Qubit 3.0 fluorometer, sized with a Bioanalyzer 2100, and then quantified again using the KAPA Library Quantification kit. Every immunoSEQ 96-well plate was sequenced on a separate single-read 150-cycle Illumina NextSeq 550 flow cell. In the original analysis: Because only junctional sequences without quality scores were contained in the immunoSEQ output, filtering matching that applied to full-length reads could not be performed. To assign V/J genes and CDR3, sequences were annotated using PyIR, a Python wrapper for IgBLAST v1.9, with IMGT germline references. Reads with weak V/J assignments (E-value above 1e-6), missing CDR3, stop codons, out-of-frame junctions, or ambiguous translated residues were removed. V3J clonotypes were defined as sequences sharing an identical inferred V gene, J gene, and CDR3 amino acid sequence. To compute the percentage overlap between repertoires, the number of shared unique clonotypes was divided by the size of the smaller repertoire. Three approaches were used to assess repertoire richness: RTK rarefaction, the Chao1 estimator, and Recon v2.1 estimates of unobserved clonotypes. Generation probabilities were computed with OLGA for all TCRbeta clonotypes obtained by the gDNA method from a few donors. Not all clones reach the TCRdb copy of this immuneACCESS table, which keeps in-frame sequences only. Checked studies attribute under half of the gap to unresolved V genes and leave the rest unexplained. For V, J and clone size, that table is used; D and trimming come from the DNA. In this sample the table shows over 2 million clones, about 95% of which occur a single time. The leading ten clones occupy 0.9% to 1.3% of the sample.

V lost 6 bases and J lost 6 bases; the stretch between them is 4 bases long. For CDR1 and CDR2, the germline V gene (reference sequence) lists DFQATT and SNEGSKA. The CDR3 spans 9 residues, from the cysteine through the phenylalanine. Solely the CDR3 DNA is kept, with 27 bases framed from the first base. The paper as a whole reports these results and caveats: Based on pairwise subsampling, the degree of clonotype sharing among donors was expected to be affected by sequencing depth. The genetic and exposure-history diversity represented was limited by the small number of donors. Compared with non-shared clonotypes, clonotypes shared by all four sorted-subset donors had higher generation probabilities. Sampling was limited to blood, and TCR repertoires in tissue likely differ from TCR repertoires in blood. Naive subsets generally had larger estimated clonotype richness than memory subsets. Even with the large sequencing depth, rarefaction of the sorted-subset datasets indicated that sequencing was incomplete. Across four donors, approximately 5% of naive CD4, approximately 4% of naive CD8, 2.3% of memory CD4, and around 0.4% of memory CD8 clonotypes were shared.

For the CD8 naive samples, CD45RO-negative cells were positively selected for CCR7, yielding a CD45RA+CCR7+ population from which TemRA cells were excluded. Donors were healthy HIV-negative adults with no recently reported acute infections or vaccinations. Every donor was a Caucasian adult living in Nashville, Tennessee, USA. Blood was obtained by leukapheresis, after which PBMCs were separated by Ficoll-Histopaque density gradient centrifugation and cryopreserved in liquid nitrogen vapor phase. Analytical flow cytometry was used to check the purity and quantity of each magnetically sorted T cell population. Genomic DNA was isolated from each sorted fraction and quantified by UV absorbance on a Nanodrop 2000c. Worth noting for this clone: This clone's antigen is unknown. Base qualities are not at hand, and no much larger clone is one base apart.

Recombination joined TRBV20-1 with TRBJ2-3; the D gene is not confidently resolved. Specimen: naive CD8+ T cells sorted from blood. This specimen's cell subset or site label, interpreted: CD45RA+CCR7+. The receptor was isolated from a man younger than 35 in good health. Read as DNA, the sequence is TGCAGTGCATCGGATACGCAGTATTTT. This yields the protein CSASDTQYF.